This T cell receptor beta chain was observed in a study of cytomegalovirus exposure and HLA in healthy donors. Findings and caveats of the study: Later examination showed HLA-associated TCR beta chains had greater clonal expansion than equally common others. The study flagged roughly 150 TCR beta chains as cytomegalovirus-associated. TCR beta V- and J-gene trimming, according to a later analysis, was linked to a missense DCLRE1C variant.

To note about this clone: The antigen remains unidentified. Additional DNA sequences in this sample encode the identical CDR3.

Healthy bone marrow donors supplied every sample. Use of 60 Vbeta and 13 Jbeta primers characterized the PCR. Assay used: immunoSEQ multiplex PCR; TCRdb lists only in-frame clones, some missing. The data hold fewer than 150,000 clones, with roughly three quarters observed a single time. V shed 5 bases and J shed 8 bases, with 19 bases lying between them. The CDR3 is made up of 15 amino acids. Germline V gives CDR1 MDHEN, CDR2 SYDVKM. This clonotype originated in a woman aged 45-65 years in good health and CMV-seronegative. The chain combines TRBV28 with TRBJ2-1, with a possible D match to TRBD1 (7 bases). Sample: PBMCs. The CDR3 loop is CASSPGDRVRHEQFF. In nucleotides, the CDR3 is TGTGCCAGCAGTCCGGGGGACAGAGTCCGTCATGAGCAGTTCTTC.